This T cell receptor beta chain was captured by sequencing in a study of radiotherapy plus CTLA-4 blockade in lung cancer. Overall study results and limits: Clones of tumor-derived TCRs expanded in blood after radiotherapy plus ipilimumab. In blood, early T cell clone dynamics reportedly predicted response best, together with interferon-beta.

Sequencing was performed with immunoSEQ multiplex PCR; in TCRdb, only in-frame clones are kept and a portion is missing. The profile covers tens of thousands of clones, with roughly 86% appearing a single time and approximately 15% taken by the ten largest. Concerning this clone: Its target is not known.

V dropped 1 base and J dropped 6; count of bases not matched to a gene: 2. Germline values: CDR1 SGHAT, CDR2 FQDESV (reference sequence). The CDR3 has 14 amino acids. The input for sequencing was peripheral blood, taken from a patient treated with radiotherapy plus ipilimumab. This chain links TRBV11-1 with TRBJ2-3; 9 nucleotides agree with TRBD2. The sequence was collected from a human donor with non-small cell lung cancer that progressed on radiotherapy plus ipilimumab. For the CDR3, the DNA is TGTGCCAGCAGCTTAGGGCTAGCGGGGGATACGCAGTATTTT. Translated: CASSLGLAGDTQYF.